The entry that follows covers one T cell receptor (beta chain) sequence. What it binds is not known. The PCR employed 60 Vbeta primers together with 13 Jbeta primers. The protocol was immunoSEQ multiplex PCR, while the TCRdb copy is restricted to in-frame clones and leaves out a portion. This sample has under 110,000 clones, with roughly 71% found just once. The sample originates from a study of cytomegalovirus exposure and HLA in healthy donors. Germline CDR1 and CDR2: WSHSY and SAAADI. The V and J ends lost 2 bases and 7 bases respectively, with 18 bases between them. This CDR3 contains 15 residues. Study-wide results and caveats: The study assumed roughly uniform donor sequencing depth for presence/absence analyses.

Material for sequencing was PBMCs. The chain employs TRBV10-2 and TRBJ2-7; D is possibly TRBD2 (6 bases). This TCR came from a man aged 50 to 60 in good health and CMV-seronegative. CDR3 residues: CASSEAGTPGLEQYF. CDR3 nucleotides: TGCGCCAGCAGTGAGGCCGGGACTCCGGGGCTTGAGCAGTACTTC.